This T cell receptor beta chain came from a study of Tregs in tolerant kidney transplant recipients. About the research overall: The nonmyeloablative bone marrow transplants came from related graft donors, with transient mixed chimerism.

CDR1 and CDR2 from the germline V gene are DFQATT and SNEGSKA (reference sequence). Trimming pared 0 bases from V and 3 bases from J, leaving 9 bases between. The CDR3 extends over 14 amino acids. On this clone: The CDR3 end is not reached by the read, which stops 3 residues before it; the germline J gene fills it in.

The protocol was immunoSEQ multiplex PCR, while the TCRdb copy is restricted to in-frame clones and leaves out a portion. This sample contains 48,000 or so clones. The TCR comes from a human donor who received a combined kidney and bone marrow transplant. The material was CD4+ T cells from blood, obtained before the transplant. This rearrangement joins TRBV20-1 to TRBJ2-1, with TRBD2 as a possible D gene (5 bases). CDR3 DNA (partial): TGCAGTGCTAGAGATGGACTTATCTACAATGAG. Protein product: CSARDGLIYNE. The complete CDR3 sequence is CSARDGLIYNEQFF.